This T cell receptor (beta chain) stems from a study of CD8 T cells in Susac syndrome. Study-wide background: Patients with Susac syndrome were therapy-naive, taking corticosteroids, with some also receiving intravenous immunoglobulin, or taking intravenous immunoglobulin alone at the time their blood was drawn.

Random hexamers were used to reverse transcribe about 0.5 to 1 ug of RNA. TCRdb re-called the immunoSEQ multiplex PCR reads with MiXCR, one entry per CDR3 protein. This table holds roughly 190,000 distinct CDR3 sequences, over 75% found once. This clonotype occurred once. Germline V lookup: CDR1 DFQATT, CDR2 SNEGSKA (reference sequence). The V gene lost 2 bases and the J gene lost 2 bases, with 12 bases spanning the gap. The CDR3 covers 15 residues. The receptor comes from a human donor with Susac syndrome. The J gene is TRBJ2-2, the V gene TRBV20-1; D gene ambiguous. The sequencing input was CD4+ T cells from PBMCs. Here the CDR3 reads CSARRGYSNTGELFF. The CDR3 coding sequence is TGCAGTGCTAGAAGAGGTTACTCAAACACCGGGGAGCTGTTTTTT.